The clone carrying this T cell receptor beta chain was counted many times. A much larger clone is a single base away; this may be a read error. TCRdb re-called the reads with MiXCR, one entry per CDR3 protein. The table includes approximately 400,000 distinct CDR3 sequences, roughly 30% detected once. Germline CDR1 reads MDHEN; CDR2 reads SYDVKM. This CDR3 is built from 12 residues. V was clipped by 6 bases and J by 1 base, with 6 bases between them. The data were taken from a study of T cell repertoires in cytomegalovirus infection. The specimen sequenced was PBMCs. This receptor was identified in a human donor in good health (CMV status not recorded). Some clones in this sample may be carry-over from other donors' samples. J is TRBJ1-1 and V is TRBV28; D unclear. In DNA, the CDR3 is TGTGCCAGCAGCTTCAGGAACACTGAAGCTTTCTTT. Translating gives CASSFRNTEAFF.